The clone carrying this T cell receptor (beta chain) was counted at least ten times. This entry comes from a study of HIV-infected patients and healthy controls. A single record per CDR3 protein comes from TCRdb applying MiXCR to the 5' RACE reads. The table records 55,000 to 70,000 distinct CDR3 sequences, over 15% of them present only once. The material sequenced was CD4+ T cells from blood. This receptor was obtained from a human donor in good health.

CDR3 DNA: TGTGCCAGCAGTTACCGGGGGGCCCCACCGAACACTGAAGCTTTCTTT. Translating gives CASSYRGAPPNTEAFF. V is TRBV6-5 and J is TRBJ1-1, with TRBD1 as a possible D gene (6 bases). Germline CDR1 and CDR2: MNHEY and SVGAGI. V gave up 2 bases and J gave up 1 base, with 14 bases separating them. The CDR3 spans 16 residues.